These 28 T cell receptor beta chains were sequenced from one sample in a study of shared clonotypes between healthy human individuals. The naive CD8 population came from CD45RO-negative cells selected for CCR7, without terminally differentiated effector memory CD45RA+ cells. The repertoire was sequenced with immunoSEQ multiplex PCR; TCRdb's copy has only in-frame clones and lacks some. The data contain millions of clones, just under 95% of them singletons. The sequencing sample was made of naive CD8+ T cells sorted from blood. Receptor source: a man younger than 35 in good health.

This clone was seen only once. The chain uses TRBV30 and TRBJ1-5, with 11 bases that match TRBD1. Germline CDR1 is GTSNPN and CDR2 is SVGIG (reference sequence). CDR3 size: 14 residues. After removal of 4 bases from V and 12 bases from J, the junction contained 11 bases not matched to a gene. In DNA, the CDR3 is TGTGCCTGGACCGGGACAGGGGGAGGGTTGATCCAGCATTTT. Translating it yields CAWTGTGGGLIQHF.

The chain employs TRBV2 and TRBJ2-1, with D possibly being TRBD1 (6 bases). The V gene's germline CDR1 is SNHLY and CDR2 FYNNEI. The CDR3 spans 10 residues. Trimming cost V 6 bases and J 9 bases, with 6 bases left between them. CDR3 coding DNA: TGTGCCAGCAGAGGGGGTGAGCAGTTCTTC. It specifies CASRGGEQFF.

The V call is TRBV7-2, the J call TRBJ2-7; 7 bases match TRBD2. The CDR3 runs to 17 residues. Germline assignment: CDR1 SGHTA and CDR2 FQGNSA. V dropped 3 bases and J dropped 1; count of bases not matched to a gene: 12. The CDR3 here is CASSFTGSGPLSYEQYF. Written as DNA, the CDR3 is TGTGCCAGCAGCTTCACAGGTAGCGGGCCCTTGTCCTACGAGCAGTACTTC.

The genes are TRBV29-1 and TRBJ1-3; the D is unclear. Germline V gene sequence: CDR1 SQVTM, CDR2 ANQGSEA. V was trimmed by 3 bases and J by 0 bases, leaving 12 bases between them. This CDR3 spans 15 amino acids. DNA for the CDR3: TGCAGCGTTGACGTGGCCGCCGGCTCTGGAAACACCATATATTTT. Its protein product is CSVDVAAGSGNTIYF.

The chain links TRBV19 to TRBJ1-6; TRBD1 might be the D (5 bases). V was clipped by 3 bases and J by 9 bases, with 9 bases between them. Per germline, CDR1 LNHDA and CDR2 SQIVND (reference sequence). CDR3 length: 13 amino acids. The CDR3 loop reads CASSIEGTSPLHF. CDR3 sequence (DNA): TGTGCCAGTAGTATTGAAGGGACTTCACCCCTCCACTTT.

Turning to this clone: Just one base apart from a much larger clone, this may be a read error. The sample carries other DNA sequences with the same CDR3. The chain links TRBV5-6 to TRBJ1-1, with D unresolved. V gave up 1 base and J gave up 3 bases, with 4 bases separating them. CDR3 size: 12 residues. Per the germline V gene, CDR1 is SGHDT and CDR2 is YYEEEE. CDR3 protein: CASSLWDTEAFF. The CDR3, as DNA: TGTGCCAGCAGCTTGTGGGACACTGAAGCTTTCTTT.

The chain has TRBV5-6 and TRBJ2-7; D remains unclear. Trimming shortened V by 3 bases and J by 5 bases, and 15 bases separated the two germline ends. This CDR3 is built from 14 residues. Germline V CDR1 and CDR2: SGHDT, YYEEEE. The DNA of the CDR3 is TGTGCCAGCAGCTATAGTTCAAGCGTCCACGAGCAGTACTTC. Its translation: CASSYSSSVHEQYF. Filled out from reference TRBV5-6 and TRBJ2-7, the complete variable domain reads DAGVTQSPTHLIKTRGQQVTLRCSPKSGHDTVSWYQQALGQGPQFIFQYYEEEERQRGNFPDRFSGHQFPNYSSELNVNALLLGDSALYLCASSYSSSVHEQYFGPGTRLTVT.

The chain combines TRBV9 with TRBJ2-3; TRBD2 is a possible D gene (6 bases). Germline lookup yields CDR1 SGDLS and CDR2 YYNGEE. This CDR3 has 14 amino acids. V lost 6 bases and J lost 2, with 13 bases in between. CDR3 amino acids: CASNRRGLTDTQYF. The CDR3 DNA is TGTGCCAGCAATAGGCGGGGACTCACAGATACGCAGTATTTT. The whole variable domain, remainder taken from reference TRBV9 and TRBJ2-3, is DSGVTQTPKHLITATGQRVTLRCSPRSGDLSVYWYQQSLDQGLQFLIQYYNGEERAKGNILERFSAQQFPDLHSELNLSSLELGDSALYFCASNRRGLTDTQYFGPGTRLTVL.

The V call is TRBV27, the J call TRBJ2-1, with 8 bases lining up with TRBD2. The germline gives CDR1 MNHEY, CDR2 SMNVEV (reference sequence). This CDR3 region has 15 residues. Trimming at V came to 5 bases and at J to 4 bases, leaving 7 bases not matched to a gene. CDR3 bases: TGTGCCAGCAGTCAGACTAGCGTAGGTTACAATGAGCAGTTCTTC. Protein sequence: CASSQTSVGYNEQFF.

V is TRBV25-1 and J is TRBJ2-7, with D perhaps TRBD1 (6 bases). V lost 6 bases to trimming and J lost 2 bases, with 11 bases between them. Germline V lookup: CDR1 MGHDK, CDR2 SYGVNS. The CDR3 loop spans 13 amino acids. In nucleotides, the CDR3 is TGTGCCAGCAGAACAGGGTTGGCCTACGAGCAGTACTTC. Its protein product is CASRTGLAYEQYF.

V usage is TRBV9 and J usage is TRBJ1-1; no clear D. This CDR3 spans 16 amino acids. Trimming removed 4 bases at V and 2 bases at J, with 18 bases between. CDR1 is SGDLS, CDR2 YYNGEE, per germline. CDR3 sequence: CASSPWTGAANTEAFF. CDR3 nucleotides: TGTGCCAGCAGCCCGTGGACGGGAGCCGCTAACACTGAAGCTTTCTTT.

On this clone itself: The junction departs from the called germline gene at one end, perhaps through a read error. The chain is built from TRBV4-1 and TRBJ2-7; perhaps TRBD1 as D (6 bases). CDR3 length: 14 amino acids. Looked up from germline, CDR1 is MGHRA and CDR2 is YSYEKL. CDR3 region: CASSQFHGGHPSNF. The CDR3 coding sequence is TGCGCCAGCAGCCAATTTCATGGGGGCCATCCTTCGAACTTC.

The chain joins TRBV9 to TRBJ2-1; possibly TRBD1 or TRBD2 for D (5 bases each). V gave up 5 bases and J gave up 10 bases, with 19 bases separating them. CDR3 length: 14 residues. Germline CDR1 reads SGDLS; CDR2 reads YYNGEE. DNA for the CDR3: TGTGCCAGCAGGCCTCCGGGACCCGCCCCGGAGCAGTTCTTC. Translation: CASRPPGPAPEQFF.

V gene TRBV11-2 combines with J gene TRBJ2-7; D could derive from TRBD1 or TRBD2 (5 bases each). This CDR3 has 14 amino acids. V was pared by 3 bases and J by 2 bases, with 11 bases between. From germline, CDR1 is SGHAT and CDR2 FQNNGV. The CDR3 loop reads CASSLGEVPYEQYF. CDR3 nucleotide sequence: TGTGCCAGCAGCTTGGGGGAAGTCCCCTACGAGCAGTACTTC.

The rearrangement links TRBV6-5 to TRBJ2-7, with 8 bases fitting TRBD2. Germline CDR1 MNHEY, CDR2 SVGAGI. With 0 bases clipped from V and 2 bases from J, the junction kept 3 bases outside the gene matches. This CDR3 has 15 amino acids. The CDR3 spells CASSYSSGGPYEQYF. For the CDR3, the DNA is TGTGCCAGCAGTTACTCCTCGGGGGGGCCCTACGAGCAGTACTTC.

The CDR3 DNA reads TGTGCCAGCAGCTTGGGAGGTGTGGTAAATGAGCAGTTCTTC. Encoded protein: CASSLGGVVNEQFF. The V and J genes are TRBV5-8 and TRBJ2-1; no definite D call. Between the trimmed V and J ends, which lost 0 bases and 7 bases, there was a span of 11 bases. Germline V gene data show CDR1 as SGHTS and CDR2 as YDEGEE. This CDR3 has 14 residues.

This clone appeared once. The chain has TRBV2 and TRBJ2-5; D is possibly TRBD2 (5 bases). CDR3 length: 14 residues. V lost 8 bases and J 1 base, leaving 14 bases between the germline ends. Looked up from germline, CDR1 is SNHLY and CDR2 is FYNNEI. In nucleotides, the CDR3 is TGTGCCAGCGAGGGAACTGCTTTCCAAGAGACCCAGTACTTC. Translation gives CASEGTAFQETQYF.

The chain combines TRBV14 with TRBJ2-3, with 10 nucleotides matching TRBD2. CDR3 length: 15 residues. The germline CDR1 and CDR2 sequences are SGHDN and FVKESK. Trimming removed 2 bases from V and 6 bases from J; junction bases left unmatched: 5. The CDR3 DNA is TGTGCCAGCAGCCAACCCAGCGGGGGGGCCGATACGCAGTATTTT. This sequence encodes CASSQPSGGADTQYF.

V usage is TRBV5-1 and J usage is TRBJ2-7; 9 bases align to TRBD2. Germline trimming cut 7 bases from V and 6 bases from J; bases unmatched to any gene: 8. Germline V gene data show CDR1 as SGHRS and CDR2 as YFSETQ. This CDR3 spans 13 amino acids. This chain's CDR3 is CASSGLATCEQYF. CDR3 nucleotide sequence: TGCGCCAGCTCGGGACTAGCCACATGCGAGCAGTACTTC. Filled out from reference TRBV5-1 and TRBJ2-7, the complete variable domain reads KAGVTQTPRYLIKTRGQQVTLSCSPISGHRSVSWYQQTPGQGLQFLFEYFSETQRNKGNFPGRFSGRQFSNSRSEMNVSTLELGDSALYLCASSGLATCEQYFGPGTRLTVT.

Written as DNA, the CDR3 is TGCGCCAGCAGCCAAATCAGGGAGACCTACGAGCAGTACTTC. Its protein product is CASSQIRETYEQYF. The V gene is TRBV4-1, the J gene TRBJ2-7; D is perhaps TRBD1 or TRBD2 (5 bases each). Germline CDR1 and CDR2: MGHRA and YSYEKL. This CDR3 comprises 14 residues. Trimming cost V 2 bases and J 2 bases, with 10 bases left between them.

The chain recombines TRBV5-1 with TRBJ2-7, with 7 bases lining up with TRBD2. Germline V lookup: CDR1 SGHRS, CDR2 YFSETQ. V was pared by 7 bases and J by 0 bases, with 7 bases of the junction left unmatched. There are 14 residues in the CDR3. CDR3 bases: TGCGCCAGCTCCACCTGGGGGGGCTCCTACGAGCAGTACTTC. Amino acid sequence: CASSTWGGSYEQYF.

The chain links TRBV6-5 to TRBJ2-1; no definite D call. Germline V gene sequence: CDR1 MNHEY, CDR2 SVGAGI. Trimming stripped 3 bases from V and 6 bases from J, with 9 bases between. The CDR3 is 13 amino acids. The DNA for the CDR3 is TGTGCCAGCAGTTATGAATGGGGCAATGAGCAGTTCTTC. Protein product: CASSYEWGNEQFF.

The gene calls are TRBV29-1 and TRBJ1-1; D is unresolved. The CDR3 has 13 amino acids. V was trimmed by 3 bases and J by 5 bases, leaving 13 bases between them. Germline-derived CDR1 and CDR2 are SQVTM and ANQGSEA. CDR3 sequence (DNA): TGCAGCGTTGACCCTCCGGGCGGTACTGAAGCTTTCTTT. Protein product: CSVDPPGGTEAFF.

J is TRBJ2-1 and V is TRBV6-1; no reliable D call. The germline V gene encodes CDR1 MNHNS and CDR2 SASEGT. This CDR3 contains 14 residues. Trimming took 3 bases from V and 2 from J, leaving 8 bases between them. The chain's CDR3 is CASSDAGAYNEQFF. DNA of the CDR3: TGTGCCAGCAGTGACGCTGGAGCCTACAATGAGCAGTTCTTC.

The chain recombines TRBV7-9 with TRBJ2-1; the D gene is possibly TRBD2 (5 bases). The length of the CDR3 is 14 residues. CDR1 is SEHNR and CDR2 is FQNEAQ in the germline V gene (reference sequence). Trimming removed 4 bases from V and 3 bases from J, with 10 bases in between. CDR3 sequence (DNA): TGTGCCAGCAGCTCGGCCGGGGACTACAATGAGCAGTTCTTC. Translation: CASSSAGDYNEQFF.

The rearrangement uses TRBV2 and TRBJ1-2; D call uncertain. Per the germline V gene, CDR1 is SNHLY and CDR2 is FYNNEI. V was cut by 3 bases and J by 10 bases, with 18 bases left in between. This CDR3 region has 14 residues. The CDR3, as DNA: TGTGCCAGCAGTGAGTCGATGGGCGTCGTAGTCTACACCTTC. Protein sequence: CASSESMGVVVYTF.

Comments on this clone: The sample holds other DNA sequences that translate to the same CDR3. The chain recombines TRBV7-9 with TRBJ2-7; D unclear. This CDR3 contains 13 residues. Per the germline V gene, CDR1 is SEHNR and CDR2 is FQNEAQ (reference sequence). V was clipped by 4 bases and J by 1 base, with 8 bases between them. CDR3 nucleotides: TGTGCCAGCAGCTCGTCGCCATCCTACGAGCAGTACTTC. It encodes CASSSSPSYEQYF.

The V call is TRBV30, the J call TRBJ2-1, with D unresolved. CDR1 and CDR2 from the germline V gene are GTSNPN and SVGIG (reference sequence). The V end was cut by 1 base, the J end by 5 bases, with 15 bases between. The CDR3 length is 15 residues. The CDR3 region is CAWSDSYIADNEQFF. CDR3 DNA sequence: TGTGCCTGGAGTGATAGCTATATCGCCGACAATGAGCAGTTCTTC.